Shown below are 12 T cell receptor beta chains from a single sample sequenced in a study of T-cell reconstitution after alpha-beta-depleted transplantation in children. Unique molecular identifiers were incorporated during preparation of the TCRbeta library. TCRdb itself ran the PCR reads through MiXCR, one entry per CDR3 protein. Of around 480,000 distinct CDR3 sequences listed, roughly 33% were seen once; the top ten hold 2% to 3%. The starting material was PBMCs from the stem cell graft donor, obtained from the stem cell graft. The receptor set was obtained from a human donor who donated a stem cell graft to a child with aplastic anemia.

The sample holds a few counts of this clonotype. V gene TRBV6-5 combines with J gene TRBJ2-5; D tentatively fits TRBD1 or TRBD2 (5 bases each). The CDR3 contains 14 residues. Germline V gene sequence: CDR1 MNHEY, CDR2 SVGAGI. With 2 bases removed from V and 5 bases from J, the gap between germline ends came to 12 bases. The CDR3 nucleotides are TGTGCCAGCAGTTACCTGGGACGCGAGGAGACCCAGTACTTC. It specifies CASSYLGREETQYF.

The table lists this clonotype with a few counts. The chain employs TRBV12-3 or TRBV12-4 and TRBJ2-3; TRBD1 matches at 7 bases. The CDR3 contains 15 residues. V lost 5 bases and J lost 1; bases outside the gene matches: 6. The chain's CDR3 is CASSPRQGGTDTQYF. The DNA of the CDR3 is TGTGCCAGCAGTCCAAGACAGGGTGGCACAGATACGCAGTATTTT.

A few counts support this clonotype. The chain carries TRBV20-1 and TRBJ2-2; TRBD2 agrees at 8 bases. CDR1 and CDR2 from the germline V gene are DFQATT and SNEGSKA (reference sequence). V shed 1 base, J shed 5 bases, and the junction held 15 bases outside the gene matches. The CDR3 sequence is 18 residues long. The CDR3 spells CSARGVRASGPQTGELFF. The CDR3, as DNA: TGCAGTGCTAGAGGGGTTAGGGCTAGCGGGCCTCAAACCGGGGAGCTGTTTTTT.

The J gene is TRBJ2-7, the V gene TRBV28; 7 bases are a match to TRBD1. The junction had 8 bases not matched to a gene; V was cut back by 3 bases and J by 3 bases. Germline V gene data show CDR1 as MDHEN and CDR2 as SYDVKM. The CDR3 length is 15 residues. Here the CDR3 reads CASSFRGTESYEQYF. The DNA of the CDR3 is TGTGCCAGCAGTTTCAGGGGGACGGAGAGCTACGAGCAGTACTTC.

V usage is TRBV19 and J usage is TRBJ2-5, with 9 bases matching TRBD1. The germline V gene encodes CDR1 LNHDA and CDR2 SQIVND (reference sequence). The CDR3 extends over 14 amino acids. With 8 bases clipped from V and 3 bases from J, the junction kept 7 bases outside the gene matches. The CDR3 coding sequence is TGTGCCAGTCGCCGGGACAGGGTGGAAGAGACCCAGTACTTC. This gives the protein CASRRDRVEETQYF.

This clonotype appeared a few times. The J gene is TRBJ1-2, the V gene TRBV7-2; possible D gene TRBD1, 5 bases. The CDR3 extends over 16 amino acids. V was cut by 1 base and J by 8 bases, with 20 bases left in between. CDR1 is SGHTA and CDR2 is FQGNSA in the germline V gene. For the CDR3, the DNA is TGTGCCAGCAGCTTAGGACAGTTCGGTTCTCGGGGGGGCTACACCTTC. It codes for CASSLGQFGSRGGYTF. Filled out from reference TRBV7-2 and TRBJ1-2, the complete variable domain reads GAGVSQSPSNKVTEKGKDVELRCDPISGHTALYWYRQSLGQGLEFLIYFQGNSAPDKSGLPSDRFSAERTGGSVSTLTIQRTQQEDSAVYLCASSLGQFGSRGGYTFGSGTRLTVV.

This chain links TRBV29-1 with TRBJ2-3, with TRBD1 matching 9 bases. V shed 8 bases, J shed 12 bases, and the junction held 18 bases outside the gene matches. From germline, CDR1 is SQVTM and CDR2 ANQGSEA. The CDR3 extends over 14 amino acids. The CDR3 sequence: CSNRDRDNLSPQYF. CDR3 DNA: TGCAGCAACCGGGACAGGGACAACTTATCCCCCCAGTATTTT.

This clonotype was found a few times. The chain uses TRBV6-2 or TRBV6-3 and TRBJ1-2; 8 positions agree with TRBD1. The CDR3 length is 16 residues. V trimming: 4 bases; J trimming: 4 bases; junction bases outside the gene matches: 11. CDR1 is MNHEY, CDR2 SVGEGT, per germline. The CDR3 bases are TGTGCCAGCAGTTTTCCATCAACCGGGACAGGCTATGGCTACACCTTC. It encodes CASSFPSTGTGYGYTF.

J is TRBJ2-1 and V is TRBV12-3 or TRBV12-4; D gene unclear. V was pared by 4 bases and J by 9 bases, with 13 bases between. The CDR3 runs to 13 residues. The CDR3 DNA follows: TGTGCCAGCAGTTCCCCCCTCCTGGTTGAGCAGTTCTTC. This encodes CASSSPLLVEQFF.

This clonotype has just a few counts. The chain is built from TRBV20-1 and TRBJ2-7, with 8 nucleotides matching TRBD2. Germline CDR1 and CDR2: DFQATT and SNEGSKA (reference sequence). Trimming cost V 0 bases and J 5 bases; bases outside gene matches: 6. The CDR3 is made up of 14 amino acids. The CDR3 loop reads CSARDAGGVDEQYF. The CDR3 DNA follows: TGCAGTGCTAGAGATGCGGGAGGAGTCGACGAGCAGTACTTC.

The genes are TRBV3-1 and TRBJ1-5; D is possibly TRBD1 (5 bases). Trimming stripped 0 bases from V and 6 bases from J, with 9 bases between. Germline V CDR1 and CDR2: LGHDT, YNNKEL (reference sequence). This CDR3 comprises 14 residues. This chain's CDR3 is CASSQDEGRQPQHF. The CDR3 region has the DNA TGTGCCAGCAGCCAAGATGAGGGGCGTCAGCCCCAGCATTTT.

The chain employs TRBV20-1 and TRBJ2-3; D may be TRBD1 (5 bases). This CDR3 comprises 12 residues. V was pared by 1 base and J by 6 bases, with 8 bases between. The V gene's germline CDR1 is DFQATT and CDR2 SNEGSKA (reference sequence). The CDR3 loop is CSARAKGDTQYF. CDR3 in DNA: TGCAGTGCTAGAGCCAAGGGGGATACGCAGTATTTT.